The 9 T cell receptor beta chains below all came from one sample that was sequenced in a study of post-analysis software for immune sequencing data. Study results and limitations: TRBV5-6, TRBV5-1 and TRBV20-1 belonged to a set of a handful of TRBV segments that were more frequent in patients than controls.

cDNA libraries of TCR beta carried unique molecular identifiers. MiXCR, run by TCRdb on the PCR reads, gives a single entry per CDR3 protein. The sample consists of about 500,000 distinct CDR3 sequences, under 55% of them appearing once. Their target antigens are unknown. The sequencing input was blood. These receptors were obtained from a girl between 5 and 17 years old with multiple sclerosis.

The rearrangement uses TRBV5-1 and TRBJ1-1; D ambiguous. This CDR3 is built from 16 residues. Trimming removed 2 bases at V and 0 bases at J, with 14 bases between. Germline CDR1 is SGHRS and CDR2 is YFSETQ. The DNA for the CDR3 is TGCGCCAGCAGCTTCTTATCGATCGGGTTGAACACTGAAGCTTTCTTT. Its translation is CASSFLSIGLNTEAFF.

This clonotype was detected once. This chain joins TRBV7-2 and TRBJ2-5, with a possible D match to TRBD2 (5 bases). The J call may be in error: the DNA end matches TRBJ2-7 better. The germline V gene has CDR1 SGHTA and CDR2 FQGNSA. The CDR3 length is 15 residues. In DNA, the CDR3 is TGTGCCAGCAGCTTAGAATCGGCGGGCGGCTACGAGCAGTACTTC. This sequence encodes CASSLESAGGYEQYF.

The chain uses TRBV25-1 and TRBJ1-2; 11 positions match TRBD1. V trimming: 8 bases; J trimming: 6 bases; junction bases outside the gene matches: 5. In germline, CDR1 is MGHDK, CDR2 SYGVNS. The CDR3 sequence is 13 residues long. The CDR3 here is CASQGQGADGYTF. The DNA of the CDR3 is TGTGCCAGCCAAGGACAGGGGGCTGATGGCTACACCTTC.

In this sample, this clonotype turned up a few times. The CDR3 DNA sequence: TGCAGTGCTGTAAAAACCGGACAGTATAATCAGCCCCAGCATTTT. Its translation is CSAVKTGQYNQPQHF. The chain joins TRBV20-1 to TRBJ1-5; a weak D match, TRBD1 (6 bases). Looked up from germline, CDR1 is DFQATT and CDR2 is SNEGSKA (reference sequence). The V end lost 5 bases, the J end lost 4 bases, and 18 bases lay between the germline ends. The CDR3 loop spans 15 amino acids.

About this clonotype itself: The junction departs from the called germline gene at one end, perhaps through a read error. V and J are TRBV4-2 and TRBJ2-1, with TRBD2 matching over 9 bases. Germline assignment: CDR1 LGHNA and CDR2 YNFKEQ. The CDR3 length is 15 residues. CDR3: CASSQGGRAANEQFF. DNA for the CDR3: TGTGCCAGCAGTCAAGGCGGGAGGGCCGCAAATGAGCAGTTCTTC.

This clonotype occurred a few times. J is TRBJ2-6 and V is TRBV3-1; TRBD1 is a possible D gene (6 bases). CDR1 and CDR2 (germline): LGHDT, YNNKEL (reference sequence). With 3 bases removed from V and 12 bases from J, the gap between germline ends came to 15 bases. The CDR3 sequence is 14 residues long. Written as DNA, the CDR3 is TGTGCCAGCAGCCACAGGGGTAGAACTGGCGTCCTGACTTTC. Protein: CASSHRGRTGVLTF. Using reference TRBV3-1 and TRBJ2-6 for the parts outside the CDR3, the full variable domain is DTAVSQTPKYLVTQMGNDKSIKCEQNLGHDTMYWYKQDSKKFLKIMFSYNNKELIINETVPNRFSPKSPDKAHLNLHINSLELGDSAVYFCASSHRGRTGVLTFGAGSRLTVL.

The rearrangement uses TRBV10-3 and TRBJ2-1, with 10 positions matching TRBD2. The CDR3 totals 14 residues. V lost 7 bases to trimming and J lost 7 bases; unmatched junction nucleotides: 7. Per the germline V gene, CDR1 is ENHRY and CDR2 is SYGVKD. This chain's CDR3 is CAITASGRGNEQFF. The DNA of the CDR3 is TGTGCCATCACTGCTAGCGGGAGAGGGAATGAGCAGTTCTTC.

The chain joins TRBV6-5 to TRBJ2-3, with D perhaps matching TRBD1 (6 bases). The length of the CDR3 is 12 residues. Germline V CDR1 and CDR2: MNHEY, SVGAGI. The V and J ends lost 2 bases and 9 bases respectively, with 9 bases between them. The chain's CDR3 is CASSYEGQTQYF. The CDR3 bases are TGTGCCAGCAGTTACGAAGGACAGACGCAGTATTTT.

This chain links TRBV3-1 with TRBJ2-7; D is perhaps TRBD1 (5 bases). Germline V gene data show CDR1 as LGHDT and CDR2 as YNNKEL (reference sequence). Trimming stripped 0 bases from V and 5 bases from J, with 5 bases between. The CDR3 has 12 amino acids. CDR3 sequence (DNA): TGTGCCAGCAGCCAAGAGGGGCACGAGCAGTACTTC. Encoded protein: CASSQEGHEQYF.